This T cell receptor (beta chain) came from a study of OX40 agonist ivuxolimab in advanced cancers. Study background: People who had prior anti-PD-1, anti-PD-L1 or anti-CTLA-4 therapy could take part, and under 45% had some. Study-wide results and limits: The CD4+ and CD8+ T cells in the blood had expanded clonally by week 6 at 0.1 to 3.0 mg/kg. Mean expanded clone counts were higher in CD8+ than CD4+ T cells.

The CDR3 sequence is 15 residues long. The V end lost 0 bases, the J end lost 1 base, and 9 bases lay between the germline ends. Germline V gene lookup returns CDR1 SGHRS and CDR2 YFSETQ. Regarding this clone: As yet, its antigen is unknown.

The protocol was immunoSEQ multiplex PCR, while the TCRdb copy is restricted to in-frame clones and leaves out a portion. In the table there are around 75,000 clones, under 90% of which are singletons. The sequence was obtained from an adult with an advanced solid tumor such as melanoma, head and neck, liver or kidney cancer. Material: CD4+ or CD8+ T cells sorted from blood, obtained in a trial of the OX40 agonist ivuxolimab. The chain carries TRBV5-1 and TRBJ2-3, with a tentative D call TRBD2 (6 bases). The CDR3 spells CASSLAVAGTDTQYF. CDR3 nucleotides: TGCGCCAGCAGCTTGGCCGTAGCGGGCACAGATACGCAGTATTTT.